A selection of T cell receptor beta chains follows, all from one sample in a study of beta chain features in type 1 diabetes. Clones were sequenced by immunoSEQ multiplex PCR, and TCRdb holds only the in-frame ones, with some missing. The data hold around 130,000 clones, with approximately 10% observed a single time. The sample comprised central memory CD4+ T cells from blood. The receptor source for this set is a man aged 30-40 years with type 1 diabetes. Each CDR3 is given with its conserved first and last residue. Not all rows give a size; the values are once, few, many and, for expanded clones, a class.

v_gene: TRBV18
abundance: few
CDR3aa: CASSHGTSGYNEQFF

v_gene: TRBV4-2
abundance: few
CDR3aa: CASSQVRGTDTQYF

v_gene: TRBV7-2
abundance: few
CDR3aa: CASSLETGTAYEQYF

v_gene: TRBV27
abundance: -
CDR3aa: CASSPLQGNGYTF

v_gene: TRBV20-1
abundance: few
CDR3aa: CSATGNTEAFF

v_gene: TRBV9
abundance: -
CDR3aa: CASSVDGDEQYF

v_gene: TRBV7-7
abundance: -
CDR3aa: CASSLSPGTEAFF

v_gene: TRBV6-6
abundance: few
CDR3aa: CAHTSHLSGANVLTF

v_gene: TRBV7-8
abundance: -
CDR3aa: CASSLGGAGAYEQYF

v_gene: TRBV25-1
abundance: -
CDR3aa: CASSDDRGGEKLFF